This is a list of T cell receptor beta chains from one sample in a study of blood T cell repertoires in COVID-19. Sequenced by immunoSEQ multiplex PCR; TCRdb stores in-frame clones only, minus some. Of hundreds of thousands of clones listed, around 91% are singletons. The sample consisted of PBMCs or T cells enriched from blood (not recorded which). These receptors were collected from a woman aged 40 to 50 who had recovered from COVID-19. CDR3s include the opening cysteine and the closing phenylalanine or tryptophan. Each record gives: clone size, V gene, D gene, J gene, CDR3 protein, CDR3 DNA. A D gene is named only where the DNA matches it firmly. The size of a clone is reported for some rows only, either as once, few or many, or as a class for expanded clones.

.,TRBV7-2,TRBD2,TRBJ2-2,CASSLVGRGFITGELFF,TGTGCCAGCAGCTTAGTCGGGCGGGGGTTTATCACCGGGGAGCTGTTTTTT
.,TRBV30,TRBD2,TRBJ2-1,CAWSVRVKAGGHEQFF,TGTGCCTGGAGTGTACGGGTCAAAGCGGGGGGTCATGAGCAGTTCTTC
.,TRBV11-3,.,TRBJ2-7,CASSGGTGGWLAGDYEQYF,TGTGCCAGCAGCGGGGGAACAGGGGGCTGGCTAGCGGGAGACTACGAGCAGTACTTC
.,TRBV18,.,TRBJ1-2,CASSPQMQGIGDGYTF,TGTGCCAGCTCACCACAAATGCAGGGGATTGGGGATGGCTACACCTTC
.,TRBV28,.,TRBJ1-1,CASGRTAFNTEAFF,TGTGCCAGCGGTAGGACTGCCTTTAACACTGAAGCTTTCTTT
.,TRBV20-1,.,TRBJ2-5,CSAYVQETQYF,TGCAGTGCATATGTCCAAGAGACCCAGTACTTC
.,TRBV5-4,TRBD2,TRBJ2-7,CASSRTSEHYEQYF,TGTGCCAGCAGCCGTACTAGCGAGCACTACGAGCAGTACTTC
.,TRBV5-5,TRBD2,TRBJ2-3,CASSLSWVSGSMTDTQYF,TGTGCCAGCAGCCTGTCGTGGGTGAGCGGGAGTATGACAGATACGCAGTATTTT
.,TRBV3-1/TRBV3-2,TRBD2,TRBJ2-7,CASSLLVAGGPSYEQYF,TGTGCCAGCAGCCTCCTGGTAGCGGGGGGGCCAAGCTACGAGCAGTACTTC
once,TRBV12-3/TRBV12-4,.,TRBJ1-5,CASRLNGGPQHF,TGTGCCAGCAGGCTAAACGGGGGGCCCCAGCATTTT
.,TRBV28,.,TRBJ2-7,CASSIRYEQYF,TGTGCCAGCAGCATTCGGTACGAGCAGTACTTC
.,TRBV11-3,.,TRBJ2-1,CASSSRQGFNEQFF,TGTGCCAGCAGCTCCCGGCAGGGCTTCAATGAGCAGTTCTTC
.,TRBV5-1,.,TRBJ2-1,CASSLDRYNEQFF,TGCGCCAGCAGCTTGGACAGGTACAATGAGCAGTTCTTC
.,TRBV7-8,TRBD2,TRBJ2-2,CASSLLSGAGELFF,TGTGCCAGCAGCTTACTTAGCGGGGCCGGGGAGCTGTTTTTT
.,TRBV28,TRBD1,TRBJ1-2,CASSLHRGTGADYGYTF,TGTGCCAGCAGTTTACACAGGGGGACAGGGGCCGACTATGGCTACACCTTC
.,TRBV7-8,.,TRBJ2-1,CASSSGLVWNNEQFF,TGTGCCAGCAGCTCCGGACTCGTCTGGAACAATGAGCAGTTCTTC
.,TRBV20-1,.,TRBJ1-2,CIGAGAVGYTF,TGCATCGGGGCGGGAGCCGTCGGCTACACCTTC
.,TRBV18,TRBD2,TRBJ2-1,CASSPPGTRYNEQFF,TGTGCCAGCTCACCACCCGGGACTAGGTACAATGAGCAGTTCTTC
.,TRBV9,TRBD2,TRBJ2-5,CASSVGAGKGQETQYF,TGTGCCAGCAGCGTAGGAGCGGGGAAGGGCCAAGAGACCCAGTACTTC
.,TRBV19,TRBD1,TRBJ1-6,CASSPDRGRLGSPLHF,TGTGCCAGTAGCCCGGACAGGGGGCGCCTCGGTTCACCCCTCCACTTT
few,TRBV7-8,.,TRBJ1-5,CASSFSEGGNQPQHF,TGTGCCAGCAGCTTTAGCGAGGGGGGCAATCAGCCCCAGCATTTT
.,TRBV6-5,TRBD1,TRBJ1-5,CASRGQGGQPQHF,TGTGCCAGCAGGGGGCAGGGGGGACAGCCCCAGCATTTT
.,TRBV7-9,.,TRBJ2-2,CASSLSLPTGELFF,TGTGCCAGCAGCTTATCCCTCCCGACCGGGGAGCTGTTTTTT
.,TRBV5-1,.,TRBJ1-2,CASSLAVEGYGYTF,TGCGCCAGCAGCTTGGCCGTTGAGGGTTATGGCTACACCTTC
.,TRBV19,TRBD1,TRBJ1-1,CASSTMTGFTEAFF,TGTGCCAGTAGTACCATGACAGGGTTCACTGAAGCTTTCTTT
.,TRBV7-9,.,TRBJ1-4,CASSLAQGLSTNEKLFF,TGTGCCAGCAGCTTAGCGCAGGGCCTCTCAACTAATGAAAAACTGTTTTTT
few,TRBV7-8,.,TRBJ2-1,CASSLVAAYNEQFF,TGTGCCAGCAGCTTAGTGGCAGCGTACAATGAGCAGTTCTTC
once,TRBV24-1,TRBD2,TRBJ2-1,CATSDLRTSGGEQFF,TGTGCCACCAGTGATCTACGGACTAGCGGGGGTGAGCAGTTCTTC
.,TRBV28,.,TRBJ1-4,CASSTTGGDNEKLFF,TGTGCCAGCAGCACGACTGGGGGCGATAATGAAAAACTGTTTTTT
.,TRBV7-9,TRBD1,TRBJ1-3,CASSLGQGDTDTIYF,TGTGCCAGCAGCTTAGGCCAGGGGGATACAGACACCATATATTTT
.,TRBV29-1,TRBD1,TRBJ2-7,CSVGGRQGGYEQYF,TGCAGCGTTGGGGGTAGACAGGGTGGCTACGAGCAGTACTTC
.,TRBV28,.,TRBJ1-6,CASLNYNSPLHF,TGTGCCAGCCTTAACTATAATTCACCCCTCCACTTT
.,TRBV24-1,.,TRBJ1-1,CATSDSGGTEAFF,TGTGCCACCAGTGATTCGGGGGGGACTGAAGCTTTCTTT
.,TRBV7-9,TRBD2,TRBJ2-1,CASSPSSGNSYNEQFF,TGTGCCAGCAGCCCGTCTAGCGGGAACTCCTACAATGAGCAGTTCTTC
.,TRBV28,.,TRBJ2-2,CASTNPLKRVGTGELFF,TGTGCCAGCACTAACCCACTAAAGAGGGTCGGCACCGGGGAGCTGTTTTTT
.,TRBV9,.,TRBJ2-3,CASSVRGGGNTDTQYF,TGTGCCAGCAGCGTCCGGGGAGGGGGGAACACAGATACGCAGTATTTT
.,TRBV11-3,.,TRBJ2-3,CASSLGLRKTQYF,TGTGCCAGCAGCTTAGGTCTCAGGAAAACGCAGTATTTT
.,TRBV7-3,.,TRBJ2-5,CASSLSGGPRETQYF,TGTGCCAGCAGCTTATCGGGCGGGCCGAGAGAGACCCAGTACTTC
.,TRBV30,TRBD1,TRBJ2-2,CALSGTGGAGELFF,TGTGCCTTGTCCGGGACAGGGGGGGCCGGGGAGCTGTTTTTT
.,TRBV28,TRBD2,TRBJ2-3,CASELAGGDTQYF,TGTGCCTCCGAACTAGCGGGAGGAGATACGCAGTATTTT
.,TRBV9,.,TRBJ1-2,CASSPYRGGPYTF,TGTGCCAGCAGCCCTTATCGGGGGGGTCCCTACACCTTC
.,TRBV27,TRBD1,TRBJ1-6,CASSYRQGVSPLHF,TGTGCCAGCAGTTACCGCCAGGGGGTTTCACCCCTCCACTTT